Included here is one TCR beta chain sequence, with context. These data come from a study of T cell responses to AZD1222 COVID-19 vaccine. From germline, CDR1 is SGHTS and CDR2 YDEGEE. V shed 1 base and J 7 bases; nucleotides not matched to a gene: 7. The CDR3 runs to 15 residues. Measured with immunoSEQ multiplex PCR; TCRdb has only the in-frame clones, and not every one. The table records some 120,000 clones, approximately 94% of them present only once. Sequences were derived from peripheral blood, sampled on day 0 of AZD1222 vaccination. This sequence originates from an adult in good health. The chain employs TRBV5-8 and TRBJ1-1; 10 bases align to TRBD1. CDR3 DNA: TGTGCCAGCAGCTTGCCCAGGACAGGGGGTGATGAAGCTTTCTTT. This sequence encodes CASSLPRTGGDEAFF.